One and the same sample provided the 6 T cell receptor beta chains below, sequenced in a study of T-cell reconstitution after alpha-beta-depleted transplantation in children. General study results and limits: T cells produced anew were the main source of T-cell counts and diversity one year after transplant.

The antigens of these receptors remain unknown. Researchers prepared the TCRbeta library using unique molecular identifiers, the study reports. In TCRdb, the PCR reads were re-called with MiXCR into one record per CDR3 protein. Seen here are around 300,000 distinct CDR3 sequences, nearly 8% observed once, and the top ten hold approximately 8.6%. Sequenced here: peripheral blood, sampled 360 days after TCRalphabeta/CD19-depleted stem cell transplant. These TCRs come from a female patient aged 2 to 10 who had a stem cell transplant for Fanconi anemia, so the T cells may come from the graft donor.

The rearrangement joins TRBV6-5 to TRBJ2-7, with D tentatively TRBD1 (6 bases). The CDR3 is 15 residues long. The germline V and J ends were trimmed by 5 bases and 2 bases, with 16 bases remaining between them. Germline V CDR1 and CDR2: MNHEY, SVGAGI. This CDR3 is CASSPTGPVTYEQYF. The CDR3 DNA reads TGTGCCAGCAGTCCTACAGGGCCGGTGACCTACGAGCAGTACTTC.

The DNA for the CDR3 is TGTGCCAGCAGTTCATATGGACAGTTCCAAGAGACCCAGTACTTC. Its translation: CASSSYGQFQETQYF. This chain links TRBV6-5 with TRBJ2-5, with D perhaps TRBD1 (6 bases). V lost 4 bases to trimming and J lost 1 base, with 13 bases between them. The germline V gene has CDR1 MNHEY and CDR2 SVGAGI. CDR3 length: 15 residues.

This clonotype turned up a few times. The CDR3 DNA reads TGTGCCAGCAGCACTATAGGAGAATATTCACCCCTCCACTTT. Its translation: CASSTIGEYSPLHF. The V gene is TRBV7-2, the J gene TRBJ1-6; D is unclear. The germline V gene encodes CDR1 SGHTA and CDR2 FQGNSA. V was trimmed by 5 bases and J by 8 bases, leaving 13 bases between them. There are 14 residues in the CDR3. The whole variable domain, remainder taken from reference TRBV7-2 and TRBJ1-6, is GAGVSQSPSNKVTEKGKDVELRCDPISGHTALYWYRQSLGQGLEFLIYFQGNSAPDKSGLPSDRFSAERTGGSVSTLTIQRTQQEDSAVYLCASSTIGEYSPLHFGNGTRLTVT.

This clonotype was counted between two and nine times. This chain connects TRBV13 to TRBJ2-7, with 11 bases fitting TRBD2. V lost 2 bases to trimming and J lost 3 bases; unmatched junction nucleotides: 3. Germline V gene sequence: CDR1 PRHDT, CDR2 FYEKMQ (reference sequence). CDR3 length: 15 residues. CDR3 protein: CASSLLAGGLYEQYF. The CDR3 region has the DNA TGTGCCAGCAGCTTACTAGCGGGAGGTCTCTACGAGCAGTACTTC.

This clonotype was counted many times. The chain combines TRBV5-1 with TRBJ1-2; D possibly corresponds to TRBD1 (5 bases). In germline, CDR1 is SGHRS, CDR2 YFSETQ. There are 15 residues in the CDR3. V shed 3 bases and J shed 6 bases, with 18 bases lying between them. CDR3 loop: CASSSRHQGTDGYTF. The CDR3 DNA reads as TGCGCCAGCAGCTCGCGGCATCAGGGAACGGATGGCTACACCTTC.

This clonotype was observed a few times. The chain is built from TRBV6-5 and TRBJ2-3, with 10 bases that match TRBD2. Germline lookup yields CDR1 MNHEY and CDR2 SVGAGI. J gave up 11 bases and V 0 bases, and 5 bases lay outside the gene matches. This CDR3 contains 14 residues. CDR3 protein: CASSYSSGGPGQYF. The DNA of the CDR3 is TGTGCCAGCAGTTACTCTAGCGGGGGGCCCGGGCAGTATTTT.